The T cell receptor (beta chain) under discussion was sequenced for a study of CD8+ T cells in alopecia areata. Study background: Tofacitinib administration persisted for 6 to 18 months, succeeded by 6 months off drug. Scoring of severity for treated patients was based on percentage of affected scalp area. General observations from the study: For lesional scalp, especially alopecia totalis/universalis, clonality was higher than in normal scalp. Numerous clones, expanded in lesions, remained in scalp and blood during tofacitinib.

CDR3 length: 14 residues. Germline V gives CDR1 MDHEN, CDR2 SYDVKM. V dropped 1 base and J dropped 4 bases, with 10 bases sitting between them. This sample's treatment: oral pan-JAK inhibitor, 5-10 mg twice daily. This clone has only one observation. Its antigen is undetermined. Following extraction, RNA underwent reverse transcription to cDNA, which served as the sequencing template. Clones were read by immunoSEQ multiplex PCR, and TCRdb kept only the in-frame ones, dropping some. This table holds 150,000 to 200,000 clones, approximately 67% found once. The chain joins TRBV28 to TRBJ1-2; possibly TRBD1 for D (6 bases). This receptor was taken from a human donor with alopecia areata. The input for sequencing was CD4+ T cells sorted from blood, taken at approximately week 50, from a patient treated with tofacitinib. The CDR3, as DNA: TGTGCCAGCAGTTTATTAGGGGGTCCCTATGGCTACACCTTC. It specifies CASSLLGGPYGYTF.